This T cell receptor beta chain is drawn from a study of radiotherapy plus CTLA-4 blockade in lung cancer. The repertoire was sequenced with immunoSEQ multiplex PCR; TCRdb's copy has only in-frame clones and lacks some. The sample has 20,000 or so clones; roughly 86% are singletons. This CDR3 is 17 amino acids long. The V and J ends lost 3 bases and 0 bases, in that order; junction bases with no gene match: 3. Germline loops: CDR1 KGHSH, CDR2 LQKENI. Specimen: peripheral blood, collected from a patient treated with radiotherapy plus ipilimumab. V usage is TRBV18 and J usage is TRBJ1-4, with 11 nucleotides matching TRBD1. The clonotype was recovered from a human donor with non-small cell lung cancer whose response to radiotherapy plus ipilimumab could not be evaluated. The CDR3 protein is CASSPGQGGATNEKLFF. The CDR3 DNA is TGTGCCAGCTCACCGGGACAGGGGGGTGCAACTAATGAAAAACTGTTTTTT.